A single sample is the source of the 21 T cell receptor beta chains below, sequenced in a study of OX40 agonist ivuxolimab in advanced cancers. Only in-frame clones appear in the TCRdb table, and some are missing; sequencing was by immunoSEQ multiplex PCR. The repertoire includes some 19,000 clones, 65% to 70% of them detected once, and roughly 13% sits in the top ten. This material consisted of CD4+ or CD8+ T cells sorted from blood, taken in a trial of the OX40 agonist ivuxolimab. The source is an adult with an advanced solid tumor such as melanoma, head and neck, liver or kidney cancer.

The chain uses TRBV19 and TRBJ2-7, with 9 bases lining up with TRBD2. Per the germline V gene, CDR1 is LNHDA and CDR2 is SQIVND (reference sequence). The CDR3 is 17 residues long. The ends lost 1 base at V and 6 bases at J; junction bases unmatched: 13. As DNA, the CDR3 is TGTGCCAGTAGTATAGCTCTGGCTAGCGGGACCCTCGGCGAGCAGTACTTC. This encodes CASSIALASGTLGEQYF. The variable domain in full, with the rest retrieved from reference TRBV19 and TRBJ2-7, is DGGITQSPKYLFRKEGQNVTLSCEQNLNHDAMYWYRQDPGQGLRLIYYSQIVNDFQKGDIAEGYSVSREKKESFPLTVTSAQKNPTAFYLCASSIALASGTLGEQYFGPGTRLTVT.

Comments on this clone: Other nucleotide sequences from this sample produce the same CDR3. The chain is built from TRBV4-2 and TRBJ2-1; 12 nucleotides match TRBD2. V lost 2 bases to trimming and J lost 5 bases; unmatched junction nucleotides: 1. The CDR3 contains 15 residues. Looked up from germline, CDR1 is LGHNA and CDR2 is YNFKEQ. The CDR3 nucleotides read TGTGCCAGCAGCCAACTAGCGGGGGGGAACAATGAGCAGTTCTTC. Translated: CASSQLAGGNNEQFF.

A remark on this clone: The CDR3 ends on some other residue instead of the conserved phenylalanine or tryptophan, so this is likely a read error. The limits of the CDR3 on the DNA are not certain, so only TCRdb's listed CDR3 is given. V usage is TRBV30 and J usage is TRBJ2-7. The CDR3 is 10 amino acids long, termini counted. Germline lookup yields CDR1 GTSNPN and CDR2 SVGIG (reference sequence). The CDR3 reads CAWSDRPLEL.

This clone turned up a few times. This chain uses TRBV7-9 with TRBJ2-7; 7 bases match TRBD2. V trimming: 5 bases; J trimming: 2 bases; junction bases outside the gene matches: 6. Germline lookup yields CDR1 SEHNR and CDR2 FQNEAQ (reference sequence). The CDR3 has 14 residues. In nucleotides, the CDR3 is TGTGCCAGCAGCCCAGCGGGACCAGCCTACGAGCAGTACTTC. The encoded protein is CASSPAGPAYEQYF.

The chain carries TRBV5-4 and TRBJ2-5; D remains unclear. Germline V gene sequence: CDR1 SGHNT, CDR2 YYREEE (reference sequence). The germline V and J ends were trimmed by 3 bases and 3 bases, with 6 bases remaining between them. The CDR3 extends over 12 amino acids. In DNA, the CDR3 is TGTGCCAGCAGCTACCAGGAAGAGACCCAGTACTTC. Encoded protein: CASSYQEETQYF.

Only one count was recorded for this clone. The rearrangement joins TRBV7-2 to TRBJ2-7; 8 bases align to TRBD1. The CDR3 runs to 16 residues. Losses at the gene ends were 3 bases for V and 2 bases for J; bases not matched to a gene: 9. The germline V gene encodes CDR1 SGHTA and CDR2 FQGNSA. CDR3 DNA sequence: TGTGCCAGCAGCTTGACAGGGGTTCCCTCCCCCTACGAGCAGTACTTC. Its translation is CASSLTGVPSPYEQYF.

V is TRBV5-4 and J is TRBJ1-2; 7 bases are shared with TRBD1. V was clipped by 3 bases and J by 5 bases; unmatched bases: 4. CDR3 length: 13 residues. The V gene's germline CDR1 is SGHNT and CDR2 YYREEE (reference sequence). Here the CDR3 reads CASSSGQVYGYTF. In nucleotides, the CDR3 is TGTGCCAGCAGCTCCGGACAGGTTTATGGCTACACCTTC.

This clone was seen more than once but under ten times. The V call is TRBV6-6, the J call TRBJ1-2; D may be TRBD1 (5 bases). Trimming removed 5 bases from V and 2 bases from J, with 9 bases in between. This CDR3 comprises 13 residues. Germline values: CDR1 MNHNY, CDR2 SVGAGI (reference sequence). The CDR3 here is CASSPGANYGYTF. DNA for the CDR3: TGTGCCAGCAGTCCCGGGGCCAACTATGGCTACACCTTC.

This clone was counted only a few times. The CDR3 coding sequence is TGCGCCAGCGGGGATTCGTCCTTCTACGAGCAGTACTTC. Amino acid sequence: CASGDSSFYEQYF. V gene TRBV10-2 combines with J gene TRBJ2-7; D ambiguous. This CDR3 is built from 13 residues. Germline assignment: CDR1 WSHSY and CDR2 SAAADI. V lost 8 bases and J 3 bases, leaving 14 bases between the germline ends.

CDR3 in DNA: TGTGCCAGTAGTTACCCTTTGGGGGAGGGGAGCTACACCTTC. Translated: CASSYPLGEGSYTF. The genes are TRBV19 and TRBJ1-2, with D tentatively TRBD1 (5 bases). Trimming took off 5 bases at V and 9 bases at J, with 19 bases between the two ends. This CDR3 comprises 14 residues. CDR1 and CDR2 from the germline V gene are LNHDA and SQIVND (reference sequence).

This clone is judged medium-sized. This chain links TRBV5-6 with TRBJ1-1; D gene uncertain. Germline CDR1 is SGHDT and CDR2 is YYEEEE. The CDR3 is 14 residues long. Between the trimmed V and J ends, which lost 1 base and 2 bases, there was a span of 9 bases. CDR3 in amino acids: CASSLTVANTEAFF. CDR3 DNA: TGTGCCAGCAGCTTGACGGTAGCAAACACTGAAGCTTTCTTT.

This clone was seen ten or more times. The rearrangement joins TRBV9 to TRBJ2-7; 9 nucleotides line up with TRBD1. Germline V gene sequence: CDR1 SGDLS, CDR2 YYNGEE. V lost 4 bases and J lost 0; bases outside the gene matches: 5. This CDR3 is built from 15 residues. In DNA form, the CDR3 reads TGTGCCAGCAGCCCCCGGACAGGGGCCTCCTACGAGCAGTACTTC. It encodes CASSPRTGASYEQYF.

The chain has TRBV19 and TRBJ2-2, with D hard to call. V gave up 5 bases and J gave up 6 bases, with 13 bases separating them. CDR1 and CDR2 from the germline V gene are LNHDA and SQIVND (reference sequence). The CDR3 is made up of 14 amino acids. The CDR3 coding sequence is TGTGCCAGTAGTCCCGGCTTTTTGTCCGGGGAGCTGTTTTTT. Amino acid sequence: CASSPGFLSGELFF. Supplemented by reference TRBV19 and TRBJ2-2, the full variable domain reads DGGITQSPKYLFRKEGQNVTLSCEQNLNHDAMYWYRQDPGQGLRLIYYSQIVNDFQKGDIAEGYSVSREKKESFPLTVTSAQKNPTAFYLCASSPGFLSGELFFGEGSRLTVL.

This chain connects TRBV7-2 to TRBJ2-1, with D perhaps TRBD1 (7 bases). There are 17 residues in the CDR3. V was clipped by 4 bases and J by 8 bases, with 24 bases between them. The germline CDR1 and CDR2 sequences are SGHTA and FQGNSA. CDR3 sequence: CASSSNRRRGPWDEQFF. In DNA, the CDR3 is TGTGCCAGCAGCTCAAACCGTAGGAGGGGGCCCTGGGATGAGCAGTTCTTC.

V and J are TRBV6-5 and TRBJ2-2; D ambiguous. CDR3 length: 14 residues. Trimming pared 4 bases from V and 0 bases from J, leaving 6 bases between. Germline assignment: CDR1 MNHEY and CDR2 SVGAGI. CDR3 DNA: TGTGCCAGCAGTTTCCTCACGAACACCGGGGAGCTGTTTTTT. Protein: CASSFLTNTGELFF.

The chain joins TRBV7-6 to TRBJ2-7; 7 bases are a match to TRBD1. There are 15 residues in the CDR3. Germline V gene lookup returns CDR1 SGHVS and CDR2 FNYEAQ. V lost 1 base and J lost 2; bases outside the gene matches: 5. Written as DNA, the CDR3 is TGTGCCAGCAGCTTAGGGGACAGCTCTACCTACGAGCAGTACTTC. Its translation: CASSLGDSSTYEQYF.

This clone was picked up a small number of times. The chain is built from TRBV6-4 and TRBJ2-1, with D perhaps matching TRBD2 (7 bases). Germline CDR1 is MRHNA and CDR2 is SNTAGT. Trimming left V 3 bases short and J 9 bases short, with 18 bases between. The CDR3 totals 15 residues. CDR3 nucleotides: TGTGCCAGCAGTGAAGGCGGGGGCCAAGCGGGTGAGCAGTTCTTC. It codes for CASSEGGGQAGEQFF.

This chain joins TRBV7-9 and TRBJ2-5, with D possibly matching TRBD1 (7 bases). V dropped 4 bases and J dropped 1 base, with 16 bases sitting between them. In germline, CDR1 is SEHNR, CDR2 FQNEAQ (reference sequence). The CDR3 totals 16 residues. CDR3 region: CASSSRGGTVQETQYF. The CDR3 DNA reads TGTGCCAGCAGCTCCCGCGGCGGGACAGTCCAAGAGACCCAGTACTTC. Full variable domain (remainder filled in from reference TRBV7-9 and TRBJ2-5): DTGVSQNPRHKITKRGQNVTFRCDPISEHNRLYWYRQTLGQGPEFLTYFQNEAQLEKSRLLSDRFSAERPKGSFSTLEIQRTEQGDSAMYLCASSSRGGTVQETQYFGPGTRLLVL.

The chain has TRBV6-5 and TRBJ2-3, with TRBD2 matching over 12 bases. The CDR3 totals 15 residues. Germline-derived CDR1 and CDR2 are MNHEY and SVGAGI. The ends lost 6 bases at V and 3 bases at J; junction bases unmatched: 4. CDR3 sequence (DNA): TGTGCCAGCAGCCTACTAGCGGGGGGAACAGATACGCAGTATTTT. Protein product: CASSLLAGGTDTQYF.

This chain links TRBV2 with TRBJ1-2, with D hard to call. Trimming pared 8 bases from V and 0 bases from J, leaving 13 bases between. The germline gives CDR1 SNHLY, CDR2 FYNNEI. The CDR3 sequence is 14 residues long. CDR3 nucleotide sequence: TGTGCCAGCGCCCGAGAAGTGCCTAACTATGGCTACACCTTC. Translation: CASAREVPNYGYTF. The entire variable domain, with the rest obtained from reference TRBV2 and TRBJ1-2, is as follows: EPEVTQTPSHQVTQMGQEVILRCVPISNHLYFYWYRQILGQKVEFLVSFYNNEISEKSEIFDDQFSVERPDGSNFTLKIRSTKLEDSAMYFCASAREVPNYGYTFGSGTRLTVV.

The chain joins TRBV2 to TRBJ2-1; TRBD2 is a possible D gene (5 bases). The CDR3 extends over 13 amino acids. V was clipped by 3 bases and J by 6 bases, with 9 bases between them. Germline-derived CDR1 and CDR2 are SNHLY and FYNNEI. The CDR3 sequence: CASSEASSNEQFF. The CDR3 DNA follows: TGTGCCAGCAGTGAGGCTAGCAGCAATGAGCAGTTCTTC.